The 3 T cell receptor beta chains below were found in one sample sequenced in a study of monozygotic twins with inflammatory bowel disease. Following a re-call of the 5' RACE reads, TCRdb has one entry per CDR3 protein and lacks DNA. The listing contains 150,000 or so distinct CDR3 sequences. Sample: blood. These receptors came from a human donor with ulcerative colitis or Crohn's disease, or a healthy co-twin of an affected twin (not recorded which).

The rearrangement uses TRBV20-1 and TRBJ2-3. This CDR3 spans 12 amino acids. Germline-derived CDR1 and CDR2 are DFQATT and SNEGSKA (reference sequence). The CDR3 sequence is CSAKQRLDTQYF.

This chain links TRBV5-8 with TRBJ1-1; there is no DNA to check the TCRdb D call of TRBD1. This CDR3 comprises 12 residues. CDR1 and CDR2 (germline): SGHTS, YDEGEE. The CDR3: CASRQGATEAFF. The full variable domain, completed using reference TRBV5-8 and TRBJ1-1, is EAGVTQSPTHLIKTRGQQATLRCSPISGHTSVYWYQQALGLGLQFLLWYDEGEERNRGNFPPRFSGRQFPNYSSELNVNALELEDSALYLCASRQGATEAFFGQGTRLTVV.

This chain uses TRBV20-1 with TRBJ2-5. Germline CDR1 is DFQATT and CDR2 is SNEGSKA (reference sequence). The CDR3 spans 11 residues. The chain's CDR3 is CSAAIVETQYF.